This T cell receptor beta chain is from a study of CD8+ T cells in alopecia areata. Both CD4+ and CD8+ T cells were separated by sorting PBMCs. cDNA prepared by RNA extraction and subsequent reverse transcription served as the template for sequencing. The protocol was immunoSEQ multiplex PCR, while the TCRdb copy is restricted to in-frame clones and leaves out a portion. The sample contains about 100,000 clones, approximately 59% of which appear only once. This clone was observed a handful of times. The antigen remains undetermined. General study points: Clonality was higher in lesional than normal scalp, especially in alopecia totalis/universalis.

The sequenced material came from CD8+ T cells sorted from blood. This sequence originates from a human donor in good health.

CDR3 sequence: CASSWGLEMNTEAFF. CDR3 nucleotides: TGTGCCAGCAGTTGGGGTCTTGAAATGAACACTGAAGCTTTCTTT. V and J are TRBV6-5 and TRBJ1-1; D is unresolved. This CDR3 has 15 residues. Germline V lookup: CDR1 MNHEY, CDR2 SVGAGI. Deletions cut 4 bases from V and 0 bases from J, with 12 bases between.